This T cell receptor (beta chain) was sequenced during a study of regulatory T cells in long-lasting Graves disease. This clonotype was observed a handful of times. Its cognate antigen is unknown. Whole-study findings and limits: Persistent Graves' patients had lower TCR diversity than newly diagnosed ones.

According to the study, TCR beta libraries were built with iRepertoire HTBI primers and CDR3-region Arm-PCR. Each CDR3 protein gets one entry after TCRdb re-called the multiplex PCR reads with MiXCR. Altogether more than 350,000 distinct CDR3 sequences are present, roughly 21% being singletons, with the ten largest covering 13% to 15%. The time point was: persistent/refractory GD, antithyroid drugs over 5 years with positive TRAb. Construction of the TCR library relied on RNA isolated from PBMCs. The authors drew patients from an endocrinology department in Xi'an, China. The collection involved drawing roughly 9.1 milliliters of peripheral blood into EDTA tubes. The sample consisted of peripheral blood mononuclear cells (PBMCs), taken when the disease was refractory, from a patient treated with antithyroid drugs. The origin of this receptor is a female donor with Graves disease.

The CDR3 spells CASSRGSGNTIYF. The DNA of the CDR3 is TGTGCCAGCAGCAGGGGCTCTGGAAACACCATATATTTT. V usage is TRBV2 and J usage is TRBJ1-3; TRBD1 is a possible D gene (6 bases). The germline V gene has CDR1 SNHLY and CDR2 FYNNEI. This CDR3 spans 13 amino acids. Trimming took off 6 bases at V and 0 bases at J, with 6 bases between the two ends.